The 31 T cell receptor beta chains below were found in one sample sequenced in a study of T-cell reconstitution after alpha-beta-depleted transplantation in children. The library targeted TCRbeta and was prepared with unique molecular identifiers. Using its own MiXCR run on the PCR reads, TCRdb lists one record per CDR3 protein. The table shows about 420,000 distinct CDR3 sequences, with 16% occurring only once. The sequenced sample was PBMCs, mostly from graft donor cells, obtained 360 days after TCRalphabeta/CD19-depleted stem cell transplant. These receptors came from a boy under two years old who had a stem cell transplant for Wiskott-Aldrich syndrome, so the T cells may come from the graft donor.

This chain connects TRBV3-1 to TRBJ2-7; unclear D gene. Germline CDR1 LGHDT, CDR2 YNNKEL (reference sequence). Trimming removed 1 base from V and 2 bases from J, with 9 bases in between. CDR3 size: 14 residues. In DNA form, the CDR3 reads TGTGCCAGCAGCCAAGGGTCAGGAACCTACGAGCAGTACTTC. Encoded protein: CASSQGSGTYEQYF.

This clonotype was observed a handful of times. The chain employs TRBV6-1 and TRBJ2-5; D possibly corresponds to TRBD1 (6 bases). V was cut by 5 bases and J by 3 bases, with 13 bases left in between. Per the germline V gene, CDR1 is MNHNS and CDR2 is SASEGT. The CDR3 covers 14 residues. For the CDR3, the DNA is TGTGCCAGCAGTACGACAGGTACTGAAGAGACCCAGTACTTC. Translation: CASSTTGTEETQYF.

CDR3 residues: CASSPLGSSGSTDTQYF. CDR3 DNA: TGTGCCAGCAGTCCGTTAGGATCTAGCGGTAGCACAGATACGCAGTATTTT. V and J are TRBV12-3 or TRBV12-4 and TRBJ2-3; 7 nucleotides agree with TRBD2. The CDR3 consists of 17 residues. Unmatched junction bases numbered 11, after V lost 5 bases and J lost 0 bases.

The sample holds many counts of this clonotype. J is TRBJ1-1 and V is TRBV28; D unclear. The germline V gene encodes CDR1 MDHEN and CDR2 SYDVKM. The CDR3 totals 11 residues. V was shortened by 8 bases and J by 7 bases, with 11 bases between the two germline ends. CDR3 sequence (DNA): TGTGCCAGCGCGGCGACGTTTGAAGCTTTCTTT. This gives the protein CASAATFEAFF.

This clonotype was counted only a few times. This sequence joins TRBV12-3 or TRBV12-4 and TRBJ2-1; 8 bases agree with TRBD2. CDR3 size: 15 residues. J was trimmed by 5 bases and V by 7 bases; bases with no gene match: 10. The CDR3, as DNA: TGTGCCAGCACCAGCCGGGGGGGTAAACACAATGAGCAGTTCTTC. Protein product: CASTSRGGKHNEQFF.

In its sample, this clonotype was seen a few times. The chain employs TRBV2 and TRBJ1-4; no reliable D call. Germline CDR1 reads SNHLY; CDR2 reads FYNNEI. The CDR3 is 14 residues long. Trimming took 2 bases from V and 6 from J, leaving 10 bases between them. CDR3 region: CASSEYENHEKLFF. CDR3 nucleotides: TGTGCCAGCAGTGAATATGAGAATCATGAAAAACTGTTTTTT. The full variable domain, in which reference TRBV2 and TRBJ1-4 provide the parts outside the CDR3, is EPEVTQTPSHQVTQMGQEVILRCVPISNHLYFYWYRQILGQKVEFLVSFYNNEISEKSEIFDDQFSVERPDGSNFTLKIRSTKLEDSAMYFCASSEYENHEKLFFGSGTQLSVL.

The chain couples TRBV6-6 to TRBJ2-4; D is ambiguous. V gave up 0 bases and J gave up 2 bases, with 14 bases separating them. In germline, CDR1 is MNHNY, CDR2 SVGAGI (reference sequence). CDR3 length: 17 residues. DNA for the CDR3: TGTGCCAGCAGTTACTCGACCTTACTGGGCACCAAAAACATTCAGTACTTC. This codes for CASSYSTLLGTKNIQYF.

J is TRBJ1-6 and V is TRBV25-1, with 7 bases lining up with TRBD1. The length of the CDR3 is 14 residues. Trimming at V came to 2 bases and at J to 7 bases, leaving 2 bases not matched to a gene. Germline CDR1 is MGHDK and CDR2 is SYGVNS. The CDR3 loop is CASSEEQGNSPLHF. DNA for the CDR3: TGTGCCAGCAGTGAAGAACAGGGGAATTCACCCCTCCACTTT.

This clonotype showed up many times. V and J are TRBV10-3 and TRBJ2-1; 7 nucleotides agree with TRBD2. In germline, CDR1 is ENHRY, CDR2 SYGVKD. The CDR3 length is 13 residues. V dropped 6 bases and J dropped 6; count of bases not matched to a gene: 5. The CDR3 protein is CAIRAAGTNEQFF. CDR3 DNA sequence: TGTGCCATCAGAGCAGCGGGGACCAATGAGCAGTTCTTC.

The chain is built from TRBV2 and TRBJ1-1; D uncertain. V lost 4 bases to trimming and J lost 1 base, with 7 bases between them. The germline CDR1 and CDR2 sequences are SNHLY and FYNNEI. There are 13 residues in the CDR3. CDR3 amino acids: CASSVRTNTEAFF. CDR3 DNA sequence: TGTGCCAGCAGTGTAAGGACGAACACTGAAGCTTTCTTT.

The sample holds a few counts of this clonotype. The V call is TRBV12-3 or TRBV12-4, the J call TRBJ2-1; D not resolved. The CDR3 totals 15 residues. V lost 2 bases and J 7 bases, leaving 15 bases between the germline ends. In DNA, the CDR3 is TGTGCCAGCAGTTTAACCTCAACAAAGTTGAATGAGCAGTTCTTC. Translation: CASSLTSTKLNEQFF.

CDR3 DNA sequence: TGTGCCAGCAGCTTCCGGGACAGGGTGTTCAATAGCGAAAAACTGTTTTTT. It specifies CASSFRDRVFNSEKLFF. The rearrangement links TRBV5-5 to TRBJ1-4; the match to TRBD1 covers 9 bases. This CDR3 is 17 amino acids long. V lost 2 bases and J lost 8; bases outside the gene matches: 13. The germline CDR1 and CDR2 sequences are SGHKS and YYEKEE (reference sequence). Full variable domain (outside the CDR3, taken from reference TRBV5-5 and TRBJ1-4): DAGVTQSPTHLIKTRGQQVTLRCSPISGHKSVSWYQQVLGQGPQFIFQYYEKEERGRGNFPDRFSARQFPNYSSELNVNALLLGDSALYLCASSFRDRVFNSEKLFFGSGTQLSVL.

The J gene is TRBJ2-3, the V gene TRBV30; TRBD2 matches at 9 bases. The V segment lost 2 bases and the J segment 4 bases; nucleotides outside the gene matches: 7. The CDR3 covers 15 residues. Germline V lookup: CDR1 GTSNPN, CDR2 SVGIG (reference sequence). CDR3 DNA: TGTGCCTGGAGTCCTTTGGGACTAGCAGCAGATACGCAGTATTTT. It specifies CAWSPLGLAADTQYF.

This clonotype came up a few times. This rearrangement joins TRBV20-1 to TRBJ2-7; D may be TRBD1 (6 bases). The germline V and J ends were trimmed by 4 bases and 0 bases, with 10 bases remaining between them. CDR3 length: 13 amino acids. Germline lookup yields CDR1 DFQATT and CDR2 SNEGSKA (reference sequence). In DNA, the CDR3 is TGCAGTGCTAAGAGGGACAACTCCTACGAGCAGTACTTC. Encoded protein: CSAKRDNSYEQYF.

The gene calls are TRBV7-9 and TRBJ2-7; tentatively, D is TRBD1 (6 bases). Germline V gene data show CDR1 as SEHNR and CDR2 as FQNEAQ (reference sequence). The CDR3 length is 15 residues. The V end was cut by 2 bases, the J end by 2 bases, with 13 bases between. The CDR3 loop is CASSLSGAGAYEQYF. The CDR3 DNA reads as TGTGCCAGCAGCTTAAGTGGGGCAGGGGCCTACGAGCAGTACTTC.

The sample holds a few counts of this clonotype. J is TRBJ1-1 and V is TRBV5-1; D perhaps matches TRBD1 (5 bases). V lost 4 bases, J lost 1 base, and 14 bases lay in between. This CDR3 contains 15 residues. Germline lookup yields CDR1 SGHRS and CDR2 YFSETQ. For the CDR3, the DNA is TGCGCCAGCAGCCTTAATCCTGGACAGAACACTGAAGCTTTCTTT. Its protein product is CASSLNPGQNTEAFF.

The chain combines TRBV18 with TRBJ2-3; 13 nucleotides agree with TRBD2. Germline values: CDR1 KGHSH, CDR2 LQKENI. With 3 bases clipped from V and 5 bases from J, the junction kept 5 bases outside the gene matches. This CDR3 is 16 amino acids long. The DNA for the CDR3 is TGTGCCAGCTCACCGCTGGGACTAGCGGGACGAGATACGCAGTATTTT. This gives the protein CASSPLGLAGRDTQYF.

The chain couples TRBV5-1 to TRBJ1-4; D is perhaps TRBD1 (5 bases). CDR3 length: 14 residues. V gave up 2 bases and J gave up 6 bases, with 11 bases separating them. Looked up from germline, CDR1 is SGHRS and CDR2 is YFSETQ. The CDR3 spells CASSFRDGHEKLFF. The CDR3 nucleotides are TGCGCCAGCAGCTTCCGGGACGGTCATGAAAAACTGTTTTTT.

V is TRBV5-1 and J is TRBJ2-7; 14 nucleotides agree with TRBD2. Trimming removed 3 bases from V and 6 bases from J; junction bases left unmatched: 5. Looked up from germline, CDR1 is SGHRS and CDR2 is YFSETQ. There are 15 residues in the CDR3. The CDR3 coding sequence is TGCGCCAGCAGCTGGGGACTAGCGGGAGAGCCCGAGCAGTACTTC. The encoded protein is CASSWGLAGEPEQYF.

V and J are TRBV24-1 and TRBJ2-5; 9 nucleotides agree with TRBD1. This CDR3 is built from 17 residues. V lost 2 bases, J lost 7 bases, and 13 bases stayed unmatched. Germline CDR1 and CDR2: KGHDR and SFDVKD. The CDR3 DNA reads as TGTGCCACCAGTGATTCGGGACAGGGAAAGGATAAGGGGACCCAGTACTTC. It encodes CATSDSGQGKDKGTQYF.

This clonotype was detected a few times. The chain joins TRBV7-2 to TRBJ1-5; no firm D call. Germline CDR1 reads SGHTA; CDR2 reads FQGNSA. Trimming took off 1 base at V and 3 bases at J, with 10 bases between the two ends. The CDR3 has 15 residues. The CDR3 sequence is CASSLVSGVNQPQHF. The CDR3 region has the DNA TGTGCCAGCAGCTTAGTATCTGGGGTCAATCAGCCCCAGCATTTT.

This chain links TRBV12-3 or TRBV12-4 with TRBJ2-7, with TRBD1 as a possible D gene (5 bases). The CDR3 has 13 amino acids. V was clipped by 0 bases and J by 7 bases, with 10 bases between them. The CDR3 spells CASSLAGRREQYF. The CDR3 DNA reads as TGTGCCAGCAGTTTAGCGGGGCGACGGGAGCAGTACTTC.

V gene TRBV12-3 or TRBV12-4 combines with J gene TRBJ2-5; D remains ambiguous. The CDR3 contains 14 residues. Trimming removed 2 bases from V and 3 bases from J, with 10 bases in between. The CDR3 loop reads CASSLTGVKETQYF. The CDR3 DNA reads as TGTGCCAGCAGTTTAACTGGGGTAAAAGAGACCCAGTACTTC.

This clonotype was seen only a few times. The chain employs TRBV6-2 or TRBV6-3 and TRBJ2-1, with 7 bases fitting TRBD2. Germline CDR1 and CDR2: MNHEY and SVGEGT. V lost 9 bases and J lost 1; bases outside the gene matches: 6. The CDR3 loop spans 14 amino acids. The CDR3 bases are TGTGCCAGTAAGAATAGCGGGTCCTACAATGAGCAGTTCTTC. Translated: CASKNSGSYNEQFF.

The chain joins TRBV2 to TRBJ2-7, with D possibly being TRBD1 (6 bases). Germline CDR1 and CDR2: SNHLY and FYNNEI. The CDR3 covers 12 residues. V lost 8 bases to trimming and J lost 2 bases, with 10 bases between them. The CDR3 spells CASHWDTYEQYF. For the CDR3, the DNA is TGTGCCAGCCACTGGGACACCTACGAGCAGTACTTC.

The chain employs TRBV10-2 and TRBJ2-7, with 11 bases aligning to TRBD1. J was trimmed by 4 bases and V by 6 bases; bases with no gene match: 8. The germline gives CDR1 WSHSY, CDR2 SAAADI. The CDR3 is 15 residues long. CDR3 region: CASRRTGTGGYEQYF. CDR3 nucleotides: TGCGCCAGCAGACGGACCGGGACAGGGGGGTACGAGCAGTACTTC.

This clonotype was found a few times. This rearrangement joins TRBV20-1 to TRBJ2-4; 7 nucleotides match TRBD2. The CDR3 extends over 16 amino acids. Germline V lookup: CDR1 DFQATT, CDR2 SNEGSKA (reference sequence). Unmatched junction bases numbered 8, after V lost 3 bases and J lost 0 bases. The CDR3 nucleotides read TGCAGTGCTAGGGGCGGGAGTACCCTAGCCAAAAACATTCAGTACTTC. It yields the protein CSARGGSTLAKNIQYF.

This clonotype was counted a few times. V gene TRBV5-1 combines with J gene TRBJ2-5; weak D call: TRBD2 (6 bases). Germline V lookup: CDR1 SGHRS, CDR2 YFSETQ. V shed 1 base and J shed 9 bases, with 16 bases lying between them. This CDR3 has 14 residues. In nucleotides, the CDR3 is TGCGCCAGCAGCTTGATTGGCGGGGCTGGGGCCCAGTACTTC. It specifies CASSLIGGAGAQYF.

The table lists this clonotype with a few counts. This chain connects TRBV29-1 to TRBJ2-2; TRBD2 is a possible D gene (5 bases). There are 13 residues in the CDR3. The V gene's germline CDR1 is SQVTM and CDR2 ANQGSEA. The CDR3 coding sequence is TGCAGTCAAGTCGGGGATAACACCGGGGAGCTGTTTTTT. Protein product: CSQVGDNTGELFF.

The J gene is TRBJ2-6, the V gene TRBV4-2, with TRBD2 as a possible D gene (6 bases). Germline assignment: CDR1 LGHNA and CDR2 YNFKEQ. This CDR3 comprises 14 residues. The ends were cut back, 4 bases at V and 14 bases at J, with 18 bases in the middle. CDR3 residues: CASSRRRPSDFLTF. The CDR3 DNA sequence: TGTGCCAGCAGCCGTAGGCGGCCTAGCGACTTCCTGACTTTC.

At least ten counts were recorded for this clonotype. The V and J genes are TRBV24-1 and TRBJ2-1; TRBD2 matches 7 bases. Germline CDR1 reads KGHDR; CDR2 reads SFDVKD. The CDR3 has 13 residues. V lost 6 bases, J lost 3 bases, and 1 base stayed unmatched. DNA of the CDR3: TGTGCCACCAGTACTAGCGTCTACAATGAGCAGTTCTTC. It specifies CATSTSVYNEQFF.